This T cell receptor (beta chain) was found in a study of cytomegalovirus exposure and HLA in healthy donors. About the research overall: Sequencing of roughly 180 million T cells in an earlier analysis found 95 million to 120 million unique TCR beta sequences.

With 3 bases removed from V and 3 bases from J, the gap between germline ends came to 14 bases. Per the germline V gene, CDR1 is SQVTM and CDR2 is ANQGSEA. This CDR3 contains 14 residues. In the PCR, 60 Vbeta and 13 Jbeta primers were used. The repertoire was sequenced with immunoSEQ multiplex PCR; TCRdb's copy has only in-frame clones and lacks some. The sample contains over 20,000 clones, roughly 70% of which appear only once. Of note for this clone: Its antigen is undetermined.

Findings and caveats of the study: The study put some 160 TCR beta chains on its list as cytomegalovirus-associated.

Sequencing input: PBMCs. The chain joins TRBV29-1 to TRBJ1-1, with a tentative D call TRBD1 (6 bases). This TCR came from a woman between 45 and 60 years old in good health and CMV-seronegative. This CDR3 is CSVDVGTPYTEAFF. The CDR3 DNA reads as TGCAGCGTTGATGTTGGGACACCCTACACTGAAGCTTTCTTT.